The rows below give T cell receptor beta chains drawn from one sample of a study of type 1 regulatory T cells. TCRdb passed the reads through MiXCR, listing each CDR3 protein once. This sample carries more than 50,000 distinct CDR3 sequences, less than 65% of them seen once, and the ten largest clones take approximately 1.8%. These TCRs' antigens remain unknown. Sequences were obtained from cultured non-Tr1 T cells, either the whole culture or a sorted T cell fraction (not recorded which). These receptor sequences come from a human donor in good health. CDR3s include the opening cysteine and the closing phenylalanine or tryptophan. A D gene is named only where the DNA matches it firmly. Size is omitted from some rows. Given values are once, few, many or a class for expanded clones.

DNA	CDR3	J	V	size	D
TGTGCCAGCAGTTTGGGGGGTAGGGACACTGAAGCTTTCTTT	CASSLGGRDTEAFF	TRBJ1-1	TRBV12-3/TRBV12-4	NA	NA
TGCGCCAGCAGCTCGGGACTAGCGGAGAACACCGGGGAGCTGTTTTTT	CASSSGLAENTGELFF	TRBJ2-2	TRBV5-1	NA	TRBD2
TGCGCCAGCAGCTTACTAGCGGGAGGGAAAGCAGATACGCAGTATTTT	CASSLLAGGKADTQYF	TRBJ2-3	TRBV5-1	NA	TRBD2
TGTGCCATCAGTGAGTCGACTGGGGGTTTAGATACGCAGTATTTT	CAISESTGGLDTQYF	TRBJ2-3	TRBV10-3	NA	NA
TGTGCCACCAGCAGAGATAGAATGGGGACTGAAGCTTTCTTT	CATSRDRMGTEAFF	TRBJ1-1	TRBV15	NA	NA
TGTGCCAGCACCTCCATGGTCCTAAACTCTGGGGCCAACGTCCTGACTTTC	CASTSMVLNSGANVLTF	TRBJ2-6	TRBV6-2/TRBV6-3	NA	NA
TGTGCCAGTGGGACAGTCCAATCGGATACGCAGTATTTT	CASGTVQSDTQYF	TRBJ2-3	TRBV2	NA	TRBD1
TGTGCCGCGGGGGACAGAACCTACGAGCAGTACTTC	CAAGDRTYEQYF	TRBJ2-7	TRBV6-2/TRBV6-3	NA	NA
TGCGCCAGCAGCTGGGGGCAGGGCAATGAGCAGTTCTTC	CASSWGQGNEQFF	TRBJ2-1	TRBV5-1	NA	NA
TGCGCCAGCAGCTTGGTACCGGGGAACACCGGGGAGCTGTTTTTT	CASSLVPGNTGELFF	TRBJ2-2	TRBV5-1	few	NA
TGTGCCAGCAGTGAACTGAGGAGTTCTGAGCAGTTCTTC	CASSELRSSEQFF	TRBJ2-1	TRBV6-1	many	NA
TGTGCCAGCAGTTCAGGGTTTGGCTACAATGAGCAGTTCTTC	CASSSGFGYNEQFF	TRBJ2-1	TRBV27	NA	NA
TGCAGTGCTAGTAGAAGCTCTTCGTCCTACGAGCAGTACTTC	CSASRSSSSYEQYF	TRBJ2-7	TRBV20-1	NA	NA
TGCAGTGCAACCACGACAGGGGGACACGAGCAGTACTTC	CSATTTGGHEQYF	TRBJ2-7	TRBV20-1	NA	TRBD1
TGTGCCAGTAGTATAGGCCAGGCAGATACGCAGTATTTT	CASSIGQADTQYF	TRBJ2-3	TRBV19	NA	NA
TGCGCCAGCAGCCAAGATCGGCAAGGGTACAATGAGCAGTTCTTC	CASSQDRQGYNEQFF	TRBJ2-1	TRBV4-3	NA	NA
TGTGCCAGCAGTGAGGGGACGGGAGGCCTCGCCCAGTACTTC	CASSEGTGGLAQYF	TRBJ2-5	TRBV2	NA	TRBD2
TGCGCCAGCAGCGTACTAGACACGATCAACACTGAAGCTTTCTTT	CASSVLDTINTEAFF	TRBJ1-1	TRBV5-1	few	NA
TGTGCCAGCAGCGCAACTAGGAGTGGCGGGGAGCTGTTTTTT	CASSATRSGGELFF	TRBJ2-2	TRBV14	NA	NA
TGCAGTGCTAGTCCTAACAGGGAGGGGCAGCCCCAGCATTTT	CSASPNREGQPQHF	TRBJ1-5	TRBV20-1	NA	NA
TGTGCCAGCAGCTCGCGGAGAGTGGGGGAGACCCAGTACTTC	CASSSRRVGETQYF	TRBJ2-5	TRBV7-8	NA	NA
TGTGCCAGCAGTCCGACTCGCCCAGATACGCAGTATTTT	CASSPTRPDTQYF	TRBJ2-3	TRBV2	once	NA
TGCAGTGCTAGAGATCCGAAAGGAAACACCATATATTTT	CSARDPKGNTIYF	TRBJ1-3	TRBV20-1	NA	NA
TGCGCCAGCAGCACCGCAGTCTCCTCTGGGGCCAACGTCCTGACTTTC	CASSTAVSSGANVLTF	TRBJ2-6	TRBV5-1	NA	NA
TGTGCCAGCAGTTTAGTGCGGGAGCGAACAGATACGCAGTATTTT	CASSLVRERTDTQYF	TRBJ2-3	TRBV27	NA	TRBD2
TGTGCCAGCAGCGCACGATCGGGAGGGCCACAGAACGAGCAGTACTTC	CASSARSGGPQNEQYF	TRBJ2-7	TRBV7-8	few	TRBD2
TGTGCCAGTAGTATCGGGAGGCAGGGTCTAGGGACTGAAGCTTTCTTT	CASSIGRQGLGTEAFF	TRBJ1-1	TRBV19	NA	NA
TGTGCCAGCAGGGGCGGACTAGCTAACACCGGGGAGCTGTTTTTT	CASRGGLANTGELFF	TRBJ2-2	TRBV6-2/TRBV6-3	few	TRBD2
TGTGCCAGTAGTCCCCGGGACAGGGCCGAGCAGTTCTTC	CASSPRDRAEQFF	TRBJ2-1	TRBV19	NA	TRBD1
TGTGCCAGCAGACTAGCGGGAGAGGCCTACGAGCAGTACTTC	CASRLAGEAYEQYF	TRBJ2-7	TRBV6-2/TRBV6-3	NA	TRBD2
TGCGCCAGCAGCTTAGGGGTCGACTATGGCTACACCTTC	CASSLGVDYGYTF	TRBJ1-2	TRBV5-1	NA	NA
TGTGCCAGCAGACCAGAGGCACTCCCCGTGGGGAACACCATATATTTT	CASRPEALPVGNTIYF	TRBJ1-3	TRBV12-3/TRBV12-4	NA	NA
TGCGCCAGCAGCCTGTCCCAGCATTTT	CASSLSQHF	TRBJ1-5	TRBV5-1	NA	NA
TGTGCCAGCAGCTTCGGACGCACTGGAGAGCAGTACTTC	CASSFGRTGEQYF	TRBJ2-7	TRBV28	NA	NA
TGTGCCAGCAGTACCCGGACAGGCCGATGGGCCCAGTACTTC	CASSTRTGRWAQYF	TRBJ2-5	TRBV12-3/TRBV12-4	NA	TRBD1
TGTGCCAGCTCTCCGGGACAGGGTGGTTTCGGCTACACCTTC	CASSPGQGGFGYTF	TRBJ1-2	TRBV18	few	TRBD1
TGCAGTGCTAGAAGGCAGCCTAGCTCCTACGAGCAGTACTTC	CSARRQPSSYEQYF	TRBJ2-7	TRBV20-1	NA	NA
TGCAGTGCTGCGGAGGATGGGGACACCGGGGAGCTGTTTTTT	CSAAEDGDTGELFF	TRBJ2-2	TRBV20-1	NA	NA
TGCAGTGCTACCCTCCGTCAGGGGGTCTACGATCAGTACTTC	CSATLRQGVYDQYF	TRBJ2-7	TRBV20-1	NA	TRBD1
TGCAGTGCTAGAGCAGTTGCTAGCGGATCTTACAATGAGCAGTTCTTC	CSARAVASGSYNEQFF	TRBJ2-1	TRBV20-1	few	TRBD2
TGCAGTGCCTACCAGCGAAAAGGTGTCGATGAGCAGTTCTTC	CSAYQRKGVDEQFF	TRBJ2-1	TRBV20-1	NA	NA
TGTGCCAGCTCGCCACAAAACCTACAGACTCTGGGCGGAAACACCATATATTTT	CASSPQNLQTLGGNTIYF	TRBJ1-3	TRBV18	NA	NA
TGTGCCAGCAGTCGCACCCAGCGGGAGGGCCGAAGTAATGAGCAGTTCTTC	CASSRTQREGRSNEQFF	TRBJ2-1	TRBV6-2/TRBV6-3	NA	TRBD2
TGCGCCAGCAGCTTGGGGCGTCGTCTAGCGAGCCTAGCCAAAAACATTCAGTACTTC	CASSLGRRLASLAKNIQYF	TRBJ2-4	TRBV5-1	NA	NA
TGTGCCAGCAGTGGACAGGGTCGAGCCTACGAGCAGTACTTC	CASSGQGRAYEQYF	TRBJ2-7	TRBV12-3/TRBV12-4	NA	TRBD1
TGTGCCAGCAGCCCCTTAGCGGGAGGTTTGCATGGGTTCATAAACATTCAGTACTTC	CASSPLAGGLHGFINIQYF	TRBJ2-4	TRBV11-2	NA	TRBD2
TGTGCCTGGAGTTCCGCGTCTGGGGCCAACGTCCTGACTTTC	CAWSSASGANVLTF	TRBJ2-6	TRBV30	once	NA
TGTGCCAGCAGCAAAGACGAAAACACCATATATTTT	CASSKDENTIYF	TRBJ1-3	TRBV3-1	NA	NA
TGCGCCAGCAGCCCTTCTGGGGGCCAAGAGACCCAGTACTTC	CASSPSGGQETQYF	TRBJ2-5	TRBV5-1	few	NA
TGCAGTGCTTACCCAGGGGGCAAACAGCCCCAGCATTTT	CSAYPGGKQPQHF	TRBJ1-5	TRBV20-1	NA	TRBD1
TGTGCCAGCTCACCCCCCTCGGGGCAGCCCGGAAACATTCAGTACTTC	CASSPPSGQPGNIQYF	TRBJ2-4	TRBV18	NA	NA
TGTGCCAGCAGCCTAGGGGTGGCAGGCTCCTTCACTAGCGGGAGAACGGGAGGCAATGAGCAGTTCTTC	CASSLGVAGSFTSGRTGGNEQFF	TRBJ2-1	TRBV7-2	once	TRBD2
TGCAGTGCTAGAGAAGTAGGTGGGGGACGGTCCTACGAGCAGTACTTC	CSAREVGGGRSYEQYF	TRBJ2-7	TRBV20-1	NA	NA
TGCAGTGCTGGAAGGACAAGAAGCTCCTACAATGAGCAGTTCTTC	CSAGRTRSSYNEQFF	TRBJ2-1	TRBV20-1	few	NA